Below are 7 T cell receptor beta chains sequenced from a single sample in a study of cytomegalovirus exposure and HLA in healthy donors (dated by TCRdb to the late 2010s). The library relied on the immunoSEQ multiplex PCR assay. For the multiplex PCR, a mixture combining 60 forward primers for TCR Vbeta segments and 13 reverse primers for TCR Jbeta segments was used. This is the immuneACCESS table as TCRdb keeps it, with only in-frame sequences that have V and J called. A part of the clones is gone; compared with another copy, unresolved V genes explain less than half, and the rest is unexplained. The sample contains around 97,000 clones, 75% to 85% of them found a single time. The leading ten clones occupy 10% to 13% of the sample. Specimen: PBMCs. The receptors here all came from a woman in her late teens or twenties in good health and CMV-seropositive.

V and J are TRBV7-2 and TRBJ1-4; D not resolved. V was clipped by 0 bases and J by 10 bases, with 6 bases between them. This CDR3 contains 12 residues. Looked up from germline, CDR1 is SGHTA and CDR2 is FQGNSA. CDR3 in DNA: TGTGCCAGCAGCTTAGCGCTCGGAAAACTGTTTTTT. Protein product: CASSLALGKLFF.

The V and J genes are TRBV19 and TRBJ2-3; weak D call: TRBD2 (6 bases). The germline CDR1 and CDR2 sequences are LNHDA and SQIVND (reference sequence). Trimming removed 7 bases from V and 8 bases from J, with 19 bases in between. CDR3 length: 14 amino acids. This CDR3 is CASTPVAGPGTQYF. CDR3 DNA: TGTGCCAGTACCCCAGTTGCGGGGCCAGGTACGCAGTATTTT.

The chain uses TRBV18 and TRBJ2-7, with 8 bases matching TRBD2. The germline CDR1 and CDR2 sequences are KGHSH and LQKENI. J was trimmed by 3 bases and V by 3 bases; bases with no gene match: 4. This CDR3 is 14 amino acids long. The CDR3 DNA follows: TGTGCCAGCTCACCTCCGGGACTAGTCTACGAGCAGTACTTC. This sequence encodes CASSPPGLVYEQYF.

This clone is a singleton in its sample. This chain connects TRBV30 to TRBJ1-1, with D uncertain. Trimming cost V 0 bases and J 3 bases, with 20 bases left between them. Germline CDR1 reads GTSNPN; CDR2 reads SVGIG (reference sequence). The CDR3 loop spans 17 amino acids. The CDR3 loop is CAWSVRGSRSVHTEAFF. The CDR3 DNA is TGTGCCTGGAGTGTACGAGGATCTAGAAGTGTTCACACTGAAGCTTTCTTT.

This clone occurred a few times. V usage is TRBV7-6 and J usage is TRBJ1-6, with 9 bases that match TRBD1. The V gene's germline CDR1 is SGHVS and CDR2 FNYEAQ. This CDR3 contains 18 residues. The trim removed 5 bases at V and 9 bases at J, leaving 17 bases unmatched. CDR3 residues: CASSTRHLGQGVRSPLHF. Written as DNA, the CDR3 is TGTGCCAGCAGCACAAGGCACTTGGGACAGGGTGTTCGTTCACCCCTCCACTTT.

A word on this clone: Other DNA sequences in the same sample also yield this CDR3. The chain recombines TRBV7-2 with TRBJ1-1; TRBD1 is a possible D gene (6 bases). V was trimmed by 2 bases and J by 3 bases, leaving 10 bases between them. The CDR3 length is 14 residues. The germline V gene encodes CDR1 SGHTA and CDR2 FQGNSA. The CDR3 DNA follows: TGTGCCAGCAGCTTAAAAGGGGGGGACACTGAAGCTTTCTTT. Encoded protein: CASSLKGGDTEAFF.

Only a few counts were recorded for this clone. The chain recombines TRBV2 with TRBJ2-5, with D perhaps TRBD1 (5 bases). Germline CDR1 reads SNHLY; CDR2 reads FYNNEI. This CDR3 contains 11 residues. V was trimmed by 8 bases and J by 5 bases, leaving 9 bases between them. CDR3 loop: CASQGTETQYF. The CDR3, as DNA: TGTGCCAGCCAGGGTACGGAGACCCAGTACTTC.